This T cell receptor (beta chain) comes out of a study of blood T cell repertoires in COVID-19 (dated by TCRdb to 2020 to 2022). For the wider study: The collaborator samples originated in the United States, Italy and Spain and spanned the acute and convalescent phases of COVID-19. The prospective study material was composed of cDNA or gDNA derived from T cells, B-cell-depleted T cells, or PBMCs. The dataset comprised deeply sampled blood TCRbeta repertoires from subjects exposed to, actively infected with, or recovered from COVID-19. The repertoires were released in a freely available public database intended as a resource for research on the immune response to SARS-CoV-2. Samples came from the ongoing ImmuneRACE study (first 160 participants) plus 1,254 subjects from 6 global collaborators. Sample metadata almost always included a de-identified subject ID, COVID-19 status, age in years and sex. Where available, HLA class I and class II types were obtained from metadata supplied by the sample provider rather than from assay-based typing.

Enrolling through a virtual design, the prospective study's participants ranged in age from roughly 18 to 89 years and lived across approximately 25 United States geographic areas. In the prospective study, participants were assigned to cohorts based on the clinical history participants reported in a screening survey and a study questionnaire. Recovered participants in ImmuneRACE Cohort 3 were defined as having two consecutive negative NP/OP PCR tests, clearance from a healthcare professional, or resolution of symptoms. In the prospective study, whole blood, serum and a nasopharyngeal or oropharyngeal swab were collected from each participant by mobile phlebotomists. Participants in the prospective study had the option to provide additional blood draws and questionnaires over a roughly 2-month period. Prospective study blood samples were shipped either frozen or at room temperature before DNA extraction.

Paper-wide results and their limitations: Clinical and demographic metadata were provided uncurated, with the amount varying by source and participant.

The germline V gene (reference sequence) gives CDR1 as MNHEY and CDR2 as SMNVEV. The CDR3 numbers 16 residues from cysteine through phenylalanine. The retained sequence is limited to the CDR3, 48 bases, with the frame set at the first base. At the junction V is shortened by 3 bases and J by 2 bases; bases outside the gene matches: 6. The immunoSEQ Assay, a bias-controlled multiplex PCR, was used to amplify TCRbeta CDR3 regions from genomic DNA. On the study's bioinformatics: The number of nucleated cells in each sample was estimated from the amplification of reference gene primers within the assay. Sequence reads were collapsed and filtered to measure the absolute abundance of every unique TCRbeta CDR3 rearrangement. For each sample, productive Simpson clonality was calculated as the square root of Simpson's diversity index over productive rearrangements. Here the immuneACCESS table is served through TCRdb, limited to in-frame sequences with V and J called. Missing clones are a known gap in these copies; in checked studies unresolved V genes cover under half, and the rest lacks a known reason. D and trimming come from the DNA, and the V and J calls and clone size come from that table. The sample has approximately 170,000 clones on record, 75% to 90% of them singletons. The ten largest account for roughly 0.77% of the sample.

Comment on this clone: Its binding antigen is unknown. It has no much larger one-base neighbor in the sample; base qualities were not kept.

The chain employs TRBV27 and TRBJ2-7; TRBD2 aligns with 11 central bases. The specimen was PBMCs or T cells enriched from blood (not recorded which). This TCR came from a woman aged 18-35 years who had recovered from COVID-19. The CDR3: CASSFVTSGDTYEQYF. The nucleotide sequence reads as follows: TGTGCCAGCAGTTTCGTGACTAGCGGGGATACCTACGAGCAGTACTTC.